This T cell receptor beta chain was captured by sequencing in a study of T-cell reconstitution after alpha-beta-depleted transplantation in children. Trimming left V 3 bases short and J 3 bases short, with 9 bases between. CDR3 length: 13 amino acids. This clonotype came up many times. This sample's TCRbeta library carried unique molecular identifier barcodes. TCRdb analysed the PCR reads with MiXCR anew, one entry per CDR3 protein. In the table there are 70,000 to 95,000 distinct CDR3 sequences, approximately 12% of which are singletons. The sample here was PBMCs from the stem cell graft donor, taken from the stem cell graft. This sequence was found in a human donor who donated a stem cell graft to a child with inherited bone marrow failure. V usage is TRBV12-3 or TRBV12-4 and J usage is TRBJ2-7; D gene ambiguous. CDR3 in DNA: TGTGCCAGCAGTTTCAGAAGTGACTACGAGCAGTACTTC. Its translation is CASSFRSDYEQYF.